This is a list of T cell receptor beta chains from one sample in a study of CD8 T cells in ankylosing spondylitis. TCRdb reprocessed the 5' RACE reads via MiXCR and lists one record per CDR3 protein. The repertoire holds just under 550,000 distinct CDR3 sequences, with approximately 11% as singletons. The specimen was blood, either unsorted or a sorted T cell fraction (not recorded which). Receptor source: a male donor with ankylosing spondylitis. CDR3s include the opening cysteine and the closing phenylalanine or tryptophan.

J gene,V gene,CDR3 protein
TRBJ1-6,TRBV7-2,CASSLAGQKNSPLHF
TRBJ1-2,TRBV24-1,CATSRGTAYGYTF
TRBJ2-5,TRBV11-2,CASSPRVAGGWGSETQYF
TRBJ2-4,TRBV2,CASMKGTSGSVNIQYF
TRBJ1-2,TRBV27,CASRAGTGHYGYTF
TRBJ1-2,TRBV12-3/TRBV12-4,CASSLREVSGYTF
TRBJ1-1,TRBV5-5,CASRWGNTEAFF
TRBJ2-7,TRBV20-1,CSASLDRGIYEQYF
TRBJ2-5,TRBV12-5,CASGFGGEETQYF
TRBJ1-5,TRBV6-1,CASSAGTVRNQPQHF
TRBJ2-7,TRBV10-3,CAISESPGGEQYF
TRBJ2-1,TRBV4-1,CASSQESGYEQFF
TRBJ2-1,TRBV12-3/TRBV12-4,CASIPPEGAYNEQFF
TRBJ2-2,TRBV7-9,CASSLVGANTGELFF
TRBJ2-3,TRBV7-9,CASSPLSGGASTDTQYF
TRBJ2-7,TRBV7-2,CASSLDPGHHTYEQYF
TRBJ2-1,TRBV5-1,CASSFGDFSNEQFF
TRBJ1-5,TRBV20-1,CSASTIGRNQPQHF
TRBJ1-3,TRBV5-1,CASSSTGDLIGNTIYF
TRBJ1-1,TRBV6-6,CASSQGVNTEAFF
TRBJ2-1,TRBV5-1,CASSSSGGYNEQFF
TRBJ1-2,TRBV12-3/TRBV12-4,CASSLNGAFYGYTF
TRBJ2-1,TRBV6-4,CASSDNSKGSYNEQFF
TRBJ2-1,TRBV20-1,CSAPSSSYNEQFF
TRBJ2-6,TRBV24-1,CATSDPPGISGANVLTF
TRBJ2-5,TRBV30,CAWSPTGETQYF